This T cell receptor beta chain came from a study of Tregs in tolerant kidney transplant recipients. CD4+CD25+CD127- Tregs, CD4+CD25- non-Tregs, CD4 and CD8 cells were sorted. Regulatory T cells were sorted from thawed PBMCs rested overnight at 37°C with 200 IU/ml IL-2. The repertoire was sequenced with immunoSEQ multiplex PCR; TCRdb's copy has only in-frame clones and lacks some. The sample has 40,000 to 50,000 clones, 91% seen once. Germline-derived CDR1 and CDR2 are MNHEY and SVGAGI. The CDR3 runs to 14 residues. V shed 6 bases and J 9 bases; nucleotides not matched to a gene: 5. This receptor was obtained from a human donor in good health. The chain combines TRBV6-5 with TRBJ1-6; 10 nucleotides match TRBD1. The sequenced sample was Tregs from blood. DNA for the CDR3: TGTGCCAGCAGCCAGACAGGGGGCGGTTCACCCCTCCACTTT. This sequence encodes CASSQTGGGSPLHF.